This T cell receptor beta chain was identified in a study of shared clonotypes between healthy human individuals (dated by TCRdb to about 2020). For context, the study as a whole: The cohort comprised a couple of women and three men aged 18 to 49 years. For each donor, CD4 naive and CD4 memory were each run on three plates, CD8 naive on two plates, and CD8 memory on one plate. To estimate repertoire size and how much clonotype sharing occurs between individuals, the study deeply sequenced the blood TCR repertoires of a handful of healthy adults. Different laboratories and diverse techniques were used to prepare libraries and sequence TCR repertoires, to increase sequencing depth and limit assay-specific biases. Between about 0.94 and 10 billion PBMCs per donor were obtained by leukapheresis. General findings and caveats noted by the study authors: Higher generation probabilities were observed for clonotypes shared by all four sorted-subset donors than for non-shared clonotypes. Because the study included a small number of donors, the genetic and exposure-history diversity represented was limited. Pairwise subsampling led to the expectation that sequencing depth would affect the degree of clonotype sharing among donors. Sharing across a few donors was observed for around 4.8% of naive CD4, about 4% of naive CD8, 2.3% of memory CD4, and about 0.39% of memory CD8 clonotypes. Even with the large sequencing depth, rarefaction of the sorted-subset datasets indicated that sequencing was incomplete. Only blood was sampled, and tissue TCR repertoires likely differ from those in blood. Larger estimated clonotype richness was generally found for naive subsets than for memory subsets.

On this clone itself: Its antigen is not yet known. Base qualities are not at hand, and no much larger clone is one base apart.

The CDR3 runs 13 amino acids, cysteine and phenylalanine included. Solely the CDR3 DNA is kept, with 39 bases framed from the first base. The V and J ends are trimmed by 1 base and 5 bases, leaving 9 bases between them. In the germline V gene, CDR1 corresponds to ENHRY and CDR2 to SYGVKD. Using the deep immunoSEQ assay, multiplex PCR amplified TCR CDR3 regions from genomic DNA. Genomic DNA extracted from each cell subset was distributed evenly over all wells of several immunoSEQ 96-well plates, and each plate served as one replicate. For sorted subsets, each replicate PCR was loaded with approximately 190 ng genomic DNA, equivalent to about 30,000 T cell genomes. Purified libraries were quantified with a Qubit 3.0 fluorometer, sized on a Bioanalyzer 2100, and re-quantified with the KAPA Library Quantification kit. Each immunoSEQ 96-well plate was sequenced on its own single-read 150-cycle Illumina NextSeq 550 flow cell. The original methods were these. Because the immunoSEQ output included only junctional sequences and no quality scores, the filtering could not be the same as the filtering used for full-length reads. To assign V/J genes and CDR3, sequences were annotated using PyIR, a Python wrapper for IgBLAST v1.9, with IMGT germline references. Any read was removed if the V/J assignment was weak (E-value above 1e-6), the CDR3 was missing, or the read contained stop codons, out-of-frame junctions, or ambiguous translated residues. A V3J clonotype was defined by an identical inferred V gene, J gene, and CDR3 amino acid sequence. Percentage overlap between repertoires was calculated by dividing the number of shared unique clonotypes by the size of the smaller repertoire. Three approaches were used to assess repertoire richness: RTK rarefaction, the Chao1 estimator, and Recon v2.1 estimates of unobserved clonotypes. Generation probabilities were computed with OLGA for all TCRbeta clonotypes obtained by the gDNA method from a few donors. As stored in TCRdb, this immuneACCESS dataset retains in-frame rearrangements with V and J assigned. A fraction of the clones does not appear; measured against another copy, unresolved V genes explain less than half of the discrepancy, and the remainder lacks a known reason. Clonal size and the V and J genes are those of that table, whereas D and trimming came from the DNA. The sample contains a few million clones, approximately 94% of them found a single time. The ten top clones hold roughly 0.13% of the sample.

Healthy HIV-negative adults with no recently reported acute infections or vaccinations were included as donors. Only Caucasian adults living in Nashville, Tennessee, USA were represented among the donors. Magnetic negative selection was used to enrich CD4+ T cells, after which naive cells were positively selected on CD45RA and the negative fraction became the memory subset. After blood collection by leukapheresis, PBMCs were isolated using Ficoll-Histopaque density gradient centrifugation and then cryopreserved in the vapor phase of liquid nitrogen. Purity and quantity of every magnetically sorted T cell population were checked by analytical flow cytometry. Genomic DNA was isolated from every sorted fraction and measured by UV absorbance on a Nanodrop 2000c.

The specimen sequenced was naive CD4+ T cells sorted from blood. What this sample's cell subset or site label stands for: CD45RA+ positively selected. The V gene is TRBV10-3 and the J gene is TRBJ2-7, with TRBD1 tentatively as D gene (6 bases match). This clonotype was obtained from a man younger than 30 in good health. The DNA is TGTGCCATCAGTGAGTTACAGGGCCACGAGCAGTACTTC. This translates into CAISELQGHEQYF.